Listed here is a single T cell receptor beta chain. The data were obtained in a study of blood T cell repertoires in COVID-19. Study as a whole: Sites across the United States, Italy and Spain contributed samples from acute and convalescent COVID-19. In each case, the material was cDNA or gDNA derived from T cells, B-cell-depleted T cells, or PBMCs.

Per the study methods: Estimation of nucleated cell counts was performed using reference gene primer amplification. The data were produced by immunoSEQ multiplex PCR, yet TCRdb's version contains in-frame clones alone and is incomplete. From that table come the V and J calls and clone size; the DNA was used to work out D and trimming. This sample has about 70,000 clones, with approximately 84% found just once. The clonotype originates from a human donor in a cohort sampled during active COVID-19. The specimen sequenced was peripheral blood.

The CDR3 sequence is CASSPDSTYGYTF. Here the CDR3 DNA reads TGTGCCAGCAGCCCTGACAGTACCTATGGCTACACCTTC. V is TRBV5-4 and J is TRBJ1-2, with D perhaps TRBD1 (5 bases). The length of the CDR3 is 13 residues. Germline CDR1 is SGHNT and CDR2 is YYREEE (reference sequence). Between the trimmed V and J ends, which lost 4 bases and 4 bases, there was a span of 11 bases.